The 7 T cell receptor beta chains below were found in one sample sequenced in a study of T cell responses to AZD1222 COVID-19 vaccine. Data came from immunoSEQ multiplex PCR; TCRdb stores just in-frame clones and leaves some out. The table lists about 160,000 clones, around 90% of them singletons. Here the sequenced sample was peripheral blood, taken on day 0 of MenACWY control vaccination. The source of these receptors is an adult in good health.

V usage is TRBV5-1 and J usage is TRBJ1-1; D perhaps matches TRBD1 (5 bases). V gave up 0 bases and J gave up 4 bases, with 13 bases separating them. Germline V gives CDR1 SGHRS, CDR2 YFSETQ. This CDR3 is 15 amino acids long. In nucleotides, the CDR3 is TGCGCCAGCAGCTTGGCAATGGGGCTGGCCACTGAAGCTTTCTTT. Protein sequence: CASSLAMGLATEAFF.

The chain couples TRBV18 to TRBJ2-3, with D perhaps being TRBD1 or TRBD2 (6 bases each). Trimming took 5 bases from V and 4 from J, leaving 22 bases between them. The germline V gene encodes CDR1 KGHSH and CDR2 LQKENI. The CDR3 runs to 17 residues. CDR3 DNA: TGTGCCAGCTCATCAAACAAACGGGGGCCCCACGCAGATACGCAGTATTTT. It translates to CASSSNKRGPHADTQYF. Combining the CDR3 with reference TRBV18 and TRBJ2-3 gives the whole variable domain NAGVMQNPRHLVRRRGQEARLRCSPMKGHSHVYWYRQLPEEGLKFMVYLQKENIIDESGMPKERFSAEFPKEGPSILRIQQVVRGDSAAYFCASSSNKRGPHADTQYFGPGTRLTVL.

The gene calls are TRBV10-3 and TRBJ1-5; 8 bases are shared with TRBD1. CDR1 and CDR2 from the germline V gene are ENHRY and SYGVKD. CDR3 length: 17 residues. With 0 bases clipped from V and 5 bases from J, the junction kept 9 bases outside the gene matches. In nucleotides, the CDR3 is TGTGCCATCAGTGAGTCGGCAGGGGGCTCAGGTTATCAGCCCCAGCATTTT. Its protein is CAISESAGGSGYQPQHF.

The V call is TRBV28, the J call TRBJ2-7; the match to TRBD1 covers 7 bases. Germline trimming cut 5 bases from V and 3 bases from J; bases unmatched to any gene: 10. The CDR3 consists of 15 residues. From germline, CDR1 is MDHEN and CDR2 SYDVKM. The CDR3 nucleotides read TGTGCCAGCAGTGTAAACCGGGACAGCAGCTACGAGCAGTACTTC. Translation gives CASSVNRDSSYEQYF.

The CDR3 nucleotides read TGTGCCAGCAGCTCAACGGGGGCCACTGAAGCTTTCTTT. The encoded protein is CASSSTGATEAFF. This chain links TRBV28 with TRBJ1-1; possible D gene TRBD1, 6 bases. CDR1 is MDHEN and CDR2 is SYDVKM in the germline V gene. The V gene lost 6 bases and the J gene lost 4 bases, with 12 bases spanning the gap. The CDR3 covers 13 residues.

The chain couples TRBV9 to TRBJ1-6, with D perhaps TRBD1 (6 bases). CDR1 is SGDLS and CDR2 is YYNGEE in the germline V gene. This CDR3 comprises 16 residues. V was cut by 4 bases and J by 4 bases, with 15 bases left in between. CDR3 sequence (DNA): TGTGCCAGCAGCCCGAGGGTGGACAGTTATAATTCACCCCTCCACTTT. It encodes CASSPRVDSYNSPLHF. The variable domain in full, with the rest retrieved from reference TRBV9 and TRBJ1-6, is DSGVTQTPKHLITATGQRVTLRCSPRSGDLSVYWYQQSLDQGLQFLIQYYNGEERAKGNILERFSAQQFPDLHSELNLSSLELGDSALYFCASSPRVDSYNSPLHFGNGTRLTVT.

The gene calls are TRBV7-8 and TRBJ2-1, with D possibly TRBD1 on 6 matching bases. V lost 6 bases, J lost 10 bases, and 22 bases lay in between. This CDR3 is 15 amino acids long. Per the germline V gene, CDR1 is SGHVS and CDR2 is FQNEAQ. In nucleotides, the CDR3 is TGTGCCAGCAGGCCTCGGGACATCTCTCGAGGGGAGCAGTTCTTC. It translates to CASRPRDISRGEQFF.